This TCR beta chain came from a study of cytomegalovirus exposure and HLA in healthy donors. Germline loops: CDR1 MDHEN, CDR2 SYDVKM. The CDR3 spans 15 residues. The V end was cut by 3 bases, the J end by 7 bases, with 18 bases between. PCR employed 60 Vbeta and 13 Jbeta primers. Repertoires were generated with immunoSEQ multiplex PCR, while TCRdb's copy carries only in-frame clones and drops some. In the table there are approximately 170,000 clones, approximately 80% of which are singletons. This clone came up a few times. The material sequenced was PBMCs. The clonotype originates from a female donor in good health and CMV-seronegative. The genes are TRBV28 and TRBJ2-5, with TRBD2 as a possible D gene (5 bases). CDR3 in amino acids: CASSFHGSSGGTQYF. CDR3 nucleotides: TGTGCCAGCAGTTTCCATGGCAGCTCAGGAGGGACCCAGTACTTC.